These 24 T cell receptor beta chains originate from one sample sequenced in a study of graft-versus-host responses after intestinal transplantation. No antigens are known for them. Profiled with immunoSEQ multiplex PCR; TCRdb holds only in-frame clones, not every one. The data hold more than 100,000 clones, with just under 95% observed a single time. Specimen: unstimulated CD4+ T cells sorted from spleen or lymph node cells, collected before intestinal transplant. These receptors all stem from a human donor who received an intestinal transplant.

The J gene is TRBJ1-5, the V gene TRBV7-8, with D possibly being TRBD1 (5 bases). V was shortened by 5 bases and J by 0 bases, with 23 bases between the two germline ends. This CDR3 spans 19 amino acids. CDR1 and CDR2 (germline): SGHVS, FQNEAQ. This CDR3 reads CASSPRTSIPLYSNQPQHF. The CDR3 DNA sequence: TGTGCCAGCAGCCCTAGGACATCCATCCCTCTCTATAGCAATCAGCCCCAGCATTTT.

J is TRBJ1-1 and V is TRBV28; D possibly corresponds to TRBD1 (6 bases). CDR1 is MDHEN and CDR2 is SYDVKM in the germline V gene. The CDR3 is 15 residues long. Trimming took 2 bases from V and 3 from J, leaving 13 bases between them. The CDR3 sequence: CASSLAPGADTEAFF. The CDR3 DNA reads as TGTGCCAGCAGTTTAGCTCCGGGGGCCGACACTGAAGCTTTCTTT.

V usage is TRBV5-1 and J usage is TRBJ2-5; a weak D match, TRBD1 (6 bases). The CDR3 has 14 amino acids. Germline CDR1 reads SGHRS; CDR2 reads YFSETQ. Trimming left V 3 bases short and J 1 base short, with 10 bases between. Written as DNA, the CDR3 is TGCGCCAGCAGCTCCGCAGGGGCCCAAGAGACCCAGTACTTC. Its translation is CASSSAGAQETQYF. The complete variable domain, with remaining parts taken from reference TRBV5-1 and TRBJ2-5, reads KAGVTQTPRYLIKTRGQQVTLSCSPISGHRSVSWYQQTPGQGLQFLFEYFSETQRNKGNFPGRFSGRQFSNSRSEMNVSTLELGDSALYLCASSSAGAQETQYFGPGTRLLVL.

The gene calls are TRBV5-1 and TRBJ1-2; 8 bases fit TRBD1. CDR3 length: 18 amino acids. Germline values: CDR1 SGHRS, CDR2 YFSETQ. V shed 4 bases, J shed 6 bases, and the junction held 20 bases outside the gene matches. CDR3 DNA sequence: TGCGCCAGCAGCCCCGCACCGGACAGGGTGATTTCTCCCGATGGCTACACCTTC. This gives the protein CASSPAPDRVISPDGYTF. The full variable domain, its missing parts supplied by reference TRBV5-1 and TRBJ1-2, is KAGVTQTPRYLIKTRGQQVTLSCSPISGHRSVSWYQQTPGQGLQFLFEYFSETQRNKGNFPGRFSGRQFSNSRSEMNVSTLELGDSALYLCASSPAPDRVISPDGYTFGSGTRLTVV.

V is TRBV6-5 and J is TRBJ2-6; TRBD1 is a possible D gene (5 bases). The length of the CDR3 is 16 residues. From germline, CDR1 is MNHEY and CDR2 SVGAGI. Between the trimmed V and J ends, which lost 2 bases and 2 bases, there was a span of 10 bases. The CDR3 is CASSYLGAAGANVLTF. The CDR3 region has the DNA TGTGCCAGCAGTTACCTAGGGGCCGCTGGGGCCAACGTCCTGACTTTC.

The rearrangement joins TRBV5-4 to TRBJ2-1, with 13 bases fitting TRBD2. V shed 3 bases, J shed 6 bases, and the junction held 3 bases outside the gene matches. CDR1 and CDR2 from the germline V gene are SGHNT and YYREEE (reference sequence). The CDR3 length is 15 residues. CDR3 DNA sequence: TGTGCCAGCAGCTCCTGGACTAGCGGGAGCAATGAGCAGTTCTTC. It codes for CASSSWTSGSNEQFF.

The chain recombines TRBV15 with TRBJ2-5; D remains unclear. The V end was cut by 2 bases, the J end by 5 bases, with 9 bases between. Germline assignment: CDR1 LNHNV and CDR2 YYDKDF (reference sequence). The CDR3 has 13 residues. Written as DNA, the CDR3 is TGTGCCACCAGCAGAAGGTTGTCGGAGACCCAGTACTTC. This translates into CATSRRLSETQYF.

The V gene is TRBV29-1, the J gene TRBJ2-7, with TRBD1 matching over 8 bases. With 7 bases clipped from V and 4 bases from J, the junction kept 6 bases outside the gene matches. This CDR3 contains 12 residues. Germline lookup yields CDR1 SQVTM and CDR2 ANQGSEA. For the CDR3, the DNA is TGCAGCGCCTGGACAGGGAAATACGAGCAGTACTTC. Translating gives CSAWTGKYEQYF.

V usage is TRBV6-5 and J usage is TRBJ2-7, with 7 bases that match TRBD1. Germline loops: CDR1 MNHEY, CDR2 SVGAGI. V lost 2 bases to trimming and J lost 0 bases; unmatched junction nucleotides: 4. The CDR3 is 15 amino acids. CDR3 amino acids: CASSYQTGISYEQYF. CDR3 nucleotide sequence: TGTGCCAGCAGTTACCAGACAGGGATCTCCTACGAGCAGTACTTC.

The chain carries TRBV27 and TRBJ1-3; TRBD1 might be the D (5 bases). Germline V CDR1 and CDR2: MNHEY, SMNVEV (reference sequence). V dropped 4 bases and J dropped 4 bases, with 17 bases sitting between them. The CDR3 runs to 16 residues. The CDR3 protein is CASSSGGGSRGNTIYF. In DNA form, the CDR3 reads TGTGCCAGCAGTTCCGGGGGAGGGAGTAGGGGAAACACCATATATTTT.

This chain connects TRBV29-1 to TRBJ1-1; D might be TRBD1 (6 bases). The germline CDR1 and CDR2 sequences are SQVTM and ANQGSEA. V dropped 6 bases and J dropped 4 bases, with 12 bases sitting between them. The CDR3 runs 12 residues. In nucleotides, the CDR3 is TGCAGCGTGGATGGACAGTCCACTGAAGCTTTCTTT. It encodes CSVDGQSTEAFF.

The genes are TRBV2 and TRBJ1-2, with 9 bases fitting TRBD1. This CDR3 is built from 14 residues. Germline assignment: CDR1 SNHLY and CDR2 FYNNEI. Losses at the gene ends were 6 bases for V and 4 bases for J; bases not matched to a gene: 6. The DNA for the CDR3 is TGTGCCAGCAGCGAGGACAGGGGATTCTATGGCTACACCTTC. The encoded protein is CASSEDRGFYGYTF.

The CDR3 nucleotides read TGTGCCAGCAGAGAAGCTAGCACAGATACGCAGTATTTT. Translating gives CASREASTDTQYF. V gene TRBV27 combines with J gene TRBJ2-3; D is ambiguous. From germline, CDR1 is MNHEY and CDR2 SMNVEV (reference sequence). This CDR3 contains 13 residues. V lost 6 bases and J lost 0, with 7 bases in between.

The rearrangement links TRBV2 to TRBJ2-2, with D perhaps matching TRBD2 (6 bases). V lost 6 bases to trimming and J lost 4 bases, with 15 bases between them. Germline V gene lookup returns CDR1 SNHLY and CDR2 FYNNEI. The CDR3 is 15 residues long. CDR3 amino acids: CASSLGLGGTGELFF. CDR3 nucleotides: TGTGCCAGCAGCCTGGGACTGGGGGGCACCGGGGAGCTGTTTTTT.

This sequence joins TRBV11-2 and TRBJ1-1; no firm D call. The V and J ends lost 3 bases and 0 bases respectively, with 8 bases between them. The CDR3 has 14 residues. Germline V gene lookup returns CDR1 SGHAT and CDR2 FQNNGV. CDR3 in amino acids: CASSFGRMNTEAFF. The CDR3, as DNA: TGTGCCAGCAGCTTTGGGAGGATGAACACTGAAGCTTTCTTT.

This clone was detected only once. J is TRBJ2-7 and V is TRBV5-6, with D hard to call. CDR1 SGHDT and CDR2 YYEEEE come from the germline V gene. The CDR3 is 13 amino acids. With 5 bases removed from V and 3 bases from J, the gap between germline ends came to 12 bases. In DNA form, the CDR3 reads TGTGCCAGCAGTCCCGTGGGGAACTACGAGCAGTACTTC. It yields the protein CASSPVGNYEQYF.

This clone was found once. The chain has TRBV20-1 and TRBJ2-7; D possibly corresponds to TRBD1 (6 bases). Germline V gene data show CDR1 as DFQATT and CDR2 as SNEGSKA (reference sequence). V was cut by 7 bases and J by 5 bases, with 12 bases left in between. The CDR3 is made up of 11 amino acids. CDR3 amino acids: CSGSGDHEQYF. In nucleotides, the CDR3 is TGCAGTGGGTCAGGGGACCACGAGCAGTACTTC.

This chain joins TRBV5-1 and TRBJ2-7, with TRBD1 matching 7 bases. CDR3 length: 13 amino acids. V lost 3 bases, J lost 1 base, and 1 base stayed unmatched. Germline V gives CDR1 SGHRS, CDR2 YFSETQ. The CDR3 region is CASSWGQSYEQYF. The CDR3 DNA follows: TGCGCCAGCAGCTGGGGACAGTCCTACGAGCAGTACTTC.

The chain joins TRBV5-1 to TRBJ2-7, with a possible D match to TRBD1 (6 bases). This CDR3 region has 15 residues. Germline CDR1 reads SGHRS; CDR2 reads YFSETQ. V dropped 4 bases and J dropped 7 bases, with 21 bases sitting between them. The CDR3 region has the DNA TGCGCCAGCAGCCGAACAGGGATCGTAACTGAAGAGCAGTACTTC. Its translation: CASSRTGIVTEEQYF.

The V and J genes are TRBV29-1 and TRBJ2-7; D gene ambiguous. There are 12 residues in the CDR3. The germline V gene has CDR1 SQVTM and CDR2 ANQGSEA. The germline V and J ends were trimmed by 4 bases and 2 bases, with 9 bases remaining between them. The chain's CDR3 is CSVAADAYEQYF. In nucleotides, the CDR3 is TGCAGCGTTGCGGCGGACGCCTACGAGCAGTACTTC.

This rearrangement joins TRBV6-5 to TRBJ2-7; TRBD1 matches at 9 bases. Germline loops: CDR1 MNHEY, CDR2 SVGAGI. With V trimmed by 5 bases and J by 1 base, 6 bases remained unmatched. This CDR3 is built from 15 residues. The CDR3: CASSRDRDFSYEQYF. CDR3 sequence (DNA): TGTGCCAGCAGTCGGGACAGGGATTTTTCCTACGAGCAGTACTTC.

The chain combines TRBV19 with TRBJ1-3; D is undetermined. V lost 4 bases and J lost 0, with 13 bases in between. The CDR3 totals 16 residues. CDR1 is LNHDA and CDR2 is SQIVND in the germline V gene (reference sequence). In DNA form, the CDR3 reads TGTGCCAGTAGTACGGACGGTCAGCGCTCTGGAAACACCATATATTTT. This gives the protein CASSTDGQRSGNTIYF.

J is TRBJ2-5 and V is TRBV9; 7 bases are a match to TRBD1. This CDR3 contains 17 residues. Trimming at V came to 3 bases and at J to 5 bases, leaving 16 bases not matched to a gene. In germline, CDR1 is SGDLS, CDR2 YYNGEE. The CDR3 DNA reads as TGTGCCAGCAGCGCCTACTCTCCTACAGGGGTCGGGGAGACCCAGTACTTC. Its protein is CASSAYSPTGVGETQYF. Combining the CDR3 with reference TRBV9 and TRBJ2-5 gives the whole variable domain DSGVTQTPKHLITATGQRVTLRCSPRSGDLSVYWYQQSLDQGLQFLIQYYNGEERAKGNILERFSAQQFPDLHSELNLSSLELGDSALYFCASSAYSPTGVGETQYFGPGTRLLVL.

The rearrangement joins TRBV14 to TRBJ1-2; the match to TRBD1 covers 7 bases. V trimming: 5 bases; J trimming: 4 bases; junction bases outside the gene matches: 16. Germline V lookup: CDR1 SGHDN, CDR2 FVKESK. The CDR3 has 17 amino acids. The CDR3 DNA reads TGTGCCAGCAGCGAAGGAAAGGGACAGAGAAACTCCTATGGCTACACCTTC. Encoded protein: CASSEGKGQRNSYGYTF.